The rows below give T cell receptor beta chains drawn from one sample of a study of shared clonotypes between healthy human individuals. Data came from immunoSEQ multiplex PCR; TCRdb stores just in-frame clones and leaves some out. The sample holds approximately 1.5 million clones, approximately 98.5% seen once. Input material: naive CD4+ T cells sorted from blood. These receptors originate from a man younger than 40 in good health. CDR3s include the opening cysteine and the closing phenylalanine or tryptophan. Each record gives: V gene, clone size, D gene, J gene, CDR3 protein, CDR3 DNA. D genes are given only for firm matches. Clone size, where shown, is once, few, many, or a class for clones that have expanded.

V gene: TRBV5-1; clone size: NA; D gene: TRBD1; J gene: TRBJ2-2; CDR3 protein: CASSGTGVKTGELFF; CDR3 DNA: TGCGCCAGCAGCGGAACAGGGGTTAAAACCGGGGAGCTGTTTTTT
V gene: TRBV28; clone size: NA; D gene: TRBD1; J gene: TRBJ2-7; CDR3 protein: CASPPPGQGFAEQYF; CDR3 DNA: TGTGCCAGCCCTCCCCCGGGACAGGGTTTCGCCGAGCAGTACTTC
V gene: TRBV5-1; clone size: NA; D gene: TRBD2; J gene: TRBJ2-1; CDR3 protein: CASSGGLLAEFGNEQFF; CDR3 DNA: TGCGCCAGCAGCGGTGGCTTACTAGCGGAATTTGGGAATGAGCAGTTCTTC
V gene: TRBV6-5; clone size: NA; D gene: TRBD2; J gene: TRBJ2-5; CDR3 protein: CASSWGLAGVEETQYF; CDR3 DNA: TGTGCCAGCAGTTGGGGACTAGCGGGAGTCGAGGAGACCCAGTACTTC
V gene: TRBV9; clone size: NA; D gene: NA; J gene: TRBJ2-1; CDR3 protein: CASSVYEEQSSYNEQFF; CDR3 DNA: TGTGCCAGCAGCGTCTACGAAGAACAGAGCTCCTACAATGAGCAGTTCTTC
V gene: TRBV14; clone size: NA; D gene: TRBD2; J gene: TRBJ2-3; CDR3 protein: CASSKVAGVFTDTQYF; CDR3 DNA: TGTGCCAGCAGCAAAGTAGCGGGAGTTTTCACAGATACGCAGTATTTT
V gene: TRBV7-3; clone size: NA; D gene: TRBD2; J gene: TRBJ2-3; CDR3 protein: CASSPRTSGRYQDTQYF; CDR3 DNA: TGTGCCAGCAGCCCCCGGACTAGCGGGAGGTACCAGGATACGCAGTATTTT
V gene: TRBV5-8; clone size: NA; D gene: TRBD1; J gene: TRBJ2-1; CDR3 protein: CASSLKDRGMDNEQFF; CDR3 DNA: TGTGCCAGCAGCTTGAAGGACAGGGGGATGGATAATGAGCAGTTCTTC
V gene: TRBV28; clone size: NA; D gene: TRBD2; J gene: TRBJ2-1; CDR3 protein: CASSGPSGRTYNEQFF; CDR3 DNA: TGTGCCAGCAGTGGTCCTAGCGGGAGGACCTACAATGAGCAGTTCTTC
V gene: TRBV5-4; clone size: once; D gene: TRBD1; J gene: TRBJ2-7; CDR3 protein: CASRPDRGQSGRVHEQYF; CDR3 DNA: TGTGCCAGCAGACCAGACAGGGGGCAAAGCGGGAGAGTCCACGAGCAGTACTTC
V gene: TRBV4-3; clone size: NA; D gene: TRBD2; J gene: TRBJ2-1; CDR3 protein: CASSHLAGGGSYSEQFF; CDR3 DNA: TGCGCCAGCAGCCATTTAGCGGGAGGGGGCTCCTACAGTGAGCAGTTCTTC
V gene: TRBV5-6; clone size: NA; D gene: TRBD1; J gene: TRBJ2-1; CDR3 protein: CASSLGPGGRNEQFF; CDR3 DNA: TGTGCCAGCAGCTTAGGACCAGGGGGTCGAAATGAGCAGTTCTTC
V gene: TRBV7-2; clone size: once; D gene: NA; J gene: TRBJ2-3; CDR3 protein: CASSLEGHSGPGDTQYF; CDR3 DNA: TGTGCCAGCAGCTTAGAGGGACATAGCGGGCCTGGGGATACGCAGTATTTT
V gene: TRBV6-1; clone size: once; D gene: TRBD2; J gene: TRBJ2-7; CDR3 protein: CASSGTSGRPYEQYF; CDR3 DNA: TGTGCCAGCAGTGGGACTAGCGGGAGACCCTACGAGCAGTACTTC
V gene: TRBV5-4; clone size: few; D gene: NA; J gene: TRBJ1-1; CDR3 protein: CASSLDRVNTEAFF; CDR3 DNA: TGTGCCAGCAGCTTGGACAGGGTGAACACTGAAGCTTTCTTT
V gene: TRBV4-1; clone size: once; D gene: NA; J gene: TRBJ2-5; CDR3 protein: CASSLGQKETQYF; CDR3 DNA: TGCGCCAGCAGCCTCGGACAGAAAGAGACCCAGTACTTC
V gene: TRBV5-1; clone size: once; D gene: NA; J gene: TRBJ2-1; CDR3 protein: CASSLRTGSSYNEQFF; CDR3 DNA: TGCGCCAGCAGCCTGCGTACAGGGAGCTCCTACAATGAGCAGTTCTTC